This TCR beta chain was captured by sequencing in a study of T-cell reconstitution after alpha-beta-depleted transplantation in children. A library of TCRbeta sequences, prepared with unique molecular identifiers, was generated. TCRdb itself ran the PCR reads through MiXCR, one entry per CDR3 protein. There are roughly 500,000 distinct CDR3 sequences in the sample; 15% to 20% occur only once, and approximately 3% lies in the top ten. This clonotype was observed a handful of times. Germline lookup yields CDR1 SGDLS and CDR2 YYNGEE. This CDR3 is 14 amino acids long. V was clipped by 0 bases and J by 5 bases, with 8 bases between them.

Here the sequenced sample was PBMCs from the stem cell graft donor, taken from the stem cell graft. This TCR came from a human donor who donated a stem cell graft to a child with acute lymphoblastic leukemia. The V and J genes are TRBV9 and TRBJ2-2, with D possibly matching TRBD2 (5 bases). CDR3 region: CASSVGGSTGELFF. The DNA of the CDR3 is TGTGCCAGCAGCGTAGGCGGGTCGACCGGGGAGCTGTTTTTT. The entire variable domain, with the rest obtained from reference TRBV9 and TRBJ2-2, is as follows: DSGVTQTPKHLITATGQRVTLRCSPRSGDLSVYWYQQSLDQGLQFLIQYYNGEERAKGNILERFSAQQFPDLHSELNLSSLELGDSALYFCASSVGGSTGELFFGEGSRLTVL.